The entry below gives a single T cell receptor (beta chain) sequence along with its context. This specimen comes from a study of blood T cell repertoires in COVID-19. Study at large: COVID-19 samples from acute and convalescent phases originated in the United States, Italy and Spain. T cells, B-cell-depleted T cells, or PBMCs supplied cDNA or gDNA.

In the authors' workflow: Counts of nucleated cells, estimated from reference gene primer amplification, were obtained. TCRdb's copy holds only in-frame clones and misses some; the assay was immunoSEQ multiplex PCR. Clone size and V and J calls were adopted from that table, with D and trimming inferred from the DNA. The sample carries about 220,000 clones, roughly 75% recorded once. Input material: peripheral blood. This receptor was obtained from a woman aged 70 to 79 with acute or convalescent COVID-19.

CDR3 sequence: CASSLYRGPYNEQFF. The CDR3 DNA sequence: TGTGCCAGCAGCCTATACAGGGGTCCTTACAATGAGCAGTTCTTC. This rearrangement joins TRBV6-2 or TRBV6-3 to TRBJ2-1; 7 bases are shared with TRBD1. J lost 4 bases, V lost 6 bases, and 9 bases had no gene match. The germline gives CDR1 MNHEY, CDR2 SVGEGT. This CDR3 contains 15 residues.